The entry that follows covers one T cell receptor beta chain sequence. Its antigen is currently unknown. Only patients with spare fresh-frozen tumor and over two years of follow-up were included. These data belong to a study of glioma-infiltrating T cells after dendritic cell vaccination. Notes on the study in general: Estimated pretreatment TIL content predicted outcome after dendritic cell vaccination.

The CDR3 sequence is 14 residues long. The V gene's germline CDR1 is GTSNPN and CDR2 SVGIG (reference sequence). The junction had 9 bases not matched to a gene; V was cut back by 3 bases and J by 4 bases. The primer mix had 60 V beta and 13 J beta primers. Sequencing was performed with immunoSEQ multiplex PCR; in TCRdb, only in-frame clones are kept and a portion is missing. The sample consists of fewer than 110,000 clones, roughly four fifths of them appearing once. The chain joins TRBV30 to TRBJ2-7, with 7 bases lining up with TRBD1. This TCR derives from a human donor with glioblastoma. This specimen consisted of blood, obtained before dendritic cell vaccination. The CDR3 DNA follows: TGTGCCTGGAGGTTTCCGGGACAGCCGTACGAGCAGTACTTC. Its translation is CAWRFPGQPYEQYF.